This T cell receptor (beta chain) was captured by sequencing in a study of shared clonotypes between healthy human individuals. Study results and limitations: Larger estimated richness was generally recorded for naive subsets relative to memory subsets.

Deletions cut 4 bases from V and 5 bases from J, with 20 bases between. Looked up from germline, CDR1 is SEHNR and CDR2 is FQNEAQ (reference sequence). The CDR3 is 16 residues long. The data were produced by immunoSEQ multiplex PCR, yet TCRdb's version contains in-frame clones alone and is incomplete. The repertoire consists of roughly 660,000 clones, with 80% to 95% occurring once and the leading ten covering 30% to 35%. About this clone: As yet, its antigen is unknown.

Source material: memory CD8+ T cells from PBMCs. Regarding subset: CD45RO+ cells pooled with CCR7-negative TemRA cells. This clonotype was sampled from a young man in good health. Some clones in this sample may be carry-over from other donors' samples. V and J are TRBV7-9 and TRBJ1-1; maybe TRBD1 (6 bases). The CDR3 loop reads CASSSPRGGRRTEAFF. CDR3 nucleotide sequence: TGTGCCAGCAGCTCACCCCGAGGGGGGCGACGGACTGAAGCTTTCTTT.